This TCR beta chain stems from a study of siplizumab effects on memory and regulatory T cells (dated by TCRdb to about 2019). General notes on the study: The study examined how the anti-CD2 antibody siplizumab affects alloreactive T-cell subsets in allogeneic mixed lymphocyte reactions built from human PBMCs. The full study reports these points: Siplizumab significantly reduced the cumulative frequency of alloreactive sequences traceable to unstimulated CD4+ memory T cells. No functional confirmation was obtained for the suppressive function of proliferating Tregs from siplizumab cultures. Compared with memory T cells, unstimulated naive T cells appeared more diverse, and naive cells seemed to make a substantial contribution to the alloresponse. A naive or memory phenotype could not be assigned to roughly 75-96% of proliferating CD4+ or CD8+ clones. Because sequences at frequencies below about 10^-5 were poorly captured, only a minor fraction of alloreactive clones could be mapped back to unstimulated subsets. Of the alloreactive CD4+ clones that could be mapped, the Treg-derived share averaged 68.8% with siplizumab compared with 25% to 30% in control reactions.

This clone was counted a few times. Its antigen target is currently unknown. The input lacks base qualities; no much larger clone sits a single base away. The library was made by the immunoSEQ multiplex PCR assay. The deep sequencing platform assayed roughly 10^5 TCR templates per sample. Genomic DNA extracted from sorted T cells was the material used for TCRbeta CDR3 sequencing. The original methods were these. Clonal analysis of TCRbeta CDR3 data was done in the R programming language. Comparing unstimulated samples against CFSE-low samples taken after the reaction was how alloreactive CD4+ and CD8+ clones were defined. Regulatory or non-regulatory origin of alloreactive CD4+ clones was assigned by matching sequences to the sorted unstimulated Treg and non-Treg repertoires. This immuneACCESS table, as held by TCRdb, lists in-frame sequences with V and J called but not all clones. Of the missing ones, under half trace to an unresolved V gene in checked studies; the others have no known cause. Clone size and the V and J calls come from that table; the DNA yielded D and trimming. In this sample the table shows about 87,000 clones, around 89% of which occur a single time. The ten largest make up 15% of the sample.

Sorted unstimulated T cells, along with proliferating T cells recovered from mixed lymphocyte reactions, underwent TCRbeta CDR3 sequencing. Fresh whole blood from roughly ten HLA-typed healthy donors served as the source for isolating PBMCs. V has 4 bases trimmed and J has 6 bases trimmed; junction bases matching no gene number 7. CDR1 SGHDT and CDR2 YYEEEE are derived from the germline V gene. Reading from cysteine to phenylalanine, the CDR3 counts 17 amino acids. Only CDR3 DNA remains: 51 bases, in frame from the first base. This TCR was recovered from a human donor in good health. Sequencing input: CD4+ T cells sorted from blood. The chain is made from TRBV5-6 and TRBJ2-1, with 16 bases in between that match TRBD2. For the CDR3, the sequence is CASSPGLAGGQANEQFF. At the DNA level, the sequence is TGTGCCAGCAGCCCGGGACTAGCGGGAGGGCAAGCCAATGAGCAGTTCTTC.